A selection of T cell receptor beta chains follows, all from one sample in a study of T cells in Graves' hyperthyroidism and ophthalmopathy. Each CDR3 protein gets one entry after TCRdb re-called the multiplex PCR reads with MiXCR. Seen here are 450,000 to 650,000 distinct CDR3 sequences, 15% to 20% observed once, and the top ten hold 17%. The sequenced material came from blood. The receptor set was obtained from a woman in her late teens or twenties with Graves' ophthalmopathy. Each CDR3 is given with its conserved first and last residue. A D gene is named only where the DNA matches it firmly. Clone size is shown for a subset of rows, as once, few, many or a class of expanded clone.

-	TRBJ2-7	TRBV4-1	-	TGCGCCAGCAGCCAAGTGGGGGAGGCCCCCTACGAGCAGTACTTC	CASSQVGEAPYEQYF
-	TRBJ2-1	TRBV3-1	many	TGTGCCAGCAGCCAAGTTGAGGGGAAGCGGCAGTTCTTC	CASSQVEGKRQFF
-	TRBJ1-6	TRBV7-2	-	TGTGCCAGCAGCTTATGGACACAGGGTAGTTCACCCCTCCACTTT	CASSLWTQGSSPLHF
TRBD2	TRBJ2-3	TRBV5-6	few	TGTGCCAGCAGCATAACCGGGACTAGCGGGGCCACAGATACGCAGTATTTT	CASSITGTSGATDTQYF
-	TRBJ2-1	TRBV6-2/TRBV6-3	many	TGTGCCAGCAGTTACTTCCGGGGTAATGAGCAGTTCTTC	CASSYFRGNEQFF
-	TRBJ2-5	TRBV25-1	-	TGTGCCAGCAGCAGTTTGGGGCCAGAGACCCAGTACTTC	CASSSLGPETQYF
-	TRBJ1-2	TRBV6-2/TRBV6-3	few	TGTGCCAGCAGTTACGGGGCGGCTAACTATGGCTACACCTTC	CASSYGAANYGYTF
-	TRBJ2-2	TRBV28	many	TGTGCCAGCAACCCTGATGGTTGGGAGACTAACACCGGGGAGCTGTTTTTT	CASNPDGWETNTGELFF
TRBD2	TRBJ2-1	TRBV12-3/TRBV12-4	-	TGTGCCAGCAGTTTAGGCGGGGGGGCCTACAGTGAGCAGTTCTTC	CASSLGGGAYSEQFF
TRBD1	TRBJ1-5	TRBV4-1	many	TGCGCCAGCAGCCAAGATCAGGGGGCTGGTCAGCCCCAGCATTTT	CASSQDQGAGQPQHF
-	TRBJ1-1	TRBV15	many	TGTGCCACCAGCAGAGCCCCGCCTCGGGTTTTGAACACTGAAGCTTTCTTT	CATSRAPPRVLNTEAFF
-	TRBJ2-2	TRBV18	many	TGTGCCAGCTCACCACCACGGGACACCGGGGAGCTGTTTTTT	CASSPPRDTGELFF
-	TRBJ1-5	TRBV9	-	TGTGCCAGCAGCGTAGGGACACGGAATCAGCCCCAGCATTTT	CASSVGTRNQPQHF
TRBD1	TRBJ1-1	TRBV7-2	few	TGTGCCAGCAGCTTTTGGTCCGGGACAGAGAACACTGAAGCTTTCTTT	CASSFWSGTENTEAFF
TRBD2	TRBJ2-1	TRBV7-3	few	TGTGCCAGCTCCAGCGGGAGTAAGAATGAGCAGTTCTTC	CASSSGSKNEQFF
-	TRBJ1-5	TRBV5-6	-	TGTGCCAGCAGCTTGGCGGGGGGGTTCAGTCAGCCCCAGCATTTT	CASSLAGGFSQPQHF
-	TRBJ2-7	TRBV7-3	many	TGTGCCAGCAGCCCGGGGGACGGTCACTACGAGCAGTACTTC	CASSPGDGHYEQYF
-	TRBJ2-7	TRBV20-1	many	TGCAGTGCTAGGCCTTTGAGGGGAGTCGCCTACGAGCAGTACTTC	CSARPLRGVAYEQYF
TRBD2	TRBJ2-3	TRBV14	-	TGTGCCAGCAGCCAAACAGCGGGAGCCACAGAGCAGTATTTT	CASSQTAGATEQYF
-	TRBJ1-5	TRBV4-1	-	TGCGCCAGCAGCCAAGATGGGTATAGCAATCAGCCCCAGCATTTT	CASSQDGYSNQPQHF
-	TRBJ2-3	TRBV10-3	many	TGTGCCATCAGTGTAGGTGCGGGAACAGATACGCAGTATTTT	CAISVGAGTDTQYF
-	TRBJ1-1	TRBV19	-	TGTGCCAGTAGTATTAATCCCCACACGACGAACACTGAAGCTTTCTTT	CASSINPHTTNTEAFF
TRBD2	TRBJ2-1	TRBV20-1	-	TGCAGTGCTAGAGATGCTACTAGCGGGATGTATGAGCAGTTCTTC	CSARDATSGMYEQFF
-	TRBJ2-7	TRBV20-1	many	TGCAGTGCTAGAGGGGGTGGTAGCGGCCGGCACGAGCAGTACTTC	CSARGGGSGRHEQYF
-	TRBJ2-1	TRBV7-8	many	TGTGCCAGCAGCTTAGACGTGGGCTACAATGAGCAGTTCTTC	CASSLDVGYNEQFF
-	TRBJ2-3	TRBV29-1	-	TGCAGCGTTCCTCGGCAGAGACTAGATACGCAGTATTTT	CSVPRQRLDTQYF